Listed below are T cell receptor beta chains from one sample, sequenced in a study of Ad26.COV2.S vaccination and SARS-CoV-2 variants. Repertoires were generated with immunoSEQ multiplex PCR, while TCRdb's copy carries only in-frame clones and drops some. The repertoire holds 300,000 to 400,000 clones, with around 86% as singletons. The specimen comprised peripheral blood, sampled in a trial of Ad26.COV2.S vaccine versus placebo. All receptors come from a person between 18 and 65 years old who received the Ad26.COV2.S COVID-19 vaccine or a placebo. CDR3s include the opening cysteine and the closing phenylalanine or tryptophan. A D gene is named only where the DNA matches it firmly. Where a row states a size, it is once, few, many or the class of an expanded clone; other rows omit it.

NA	TRBV12-5	TRBJ1-5	NA	TGTGCTAGTGGTTTGGTAGTGTGGGCCGGGATCTCGGCCGACAATCAGCCCCAGCATTTT	CASGLVVWAGISADNQPQHF
once	TRBV2	TRBJ2-7	NA	TGTGCCAGCAGCCCCAGGGTAGGGGACTACGAGCAGTACTTC	CASSPRVGDYEQYF
NA	TRBV7-2	TRBJ1-1	NA	TGTGCCAGCAGCCCACCCCGAGGGGCTCGGACTGAAGCTTTCTTT	CASSPPRGARTEAFF
NA	TRBV4-1	TRBJ2-5	NA	TGCGCCAGCAGCCACCCCCAGGGTAAGGGAGAGACCCAGTACTTC	CASSHPQGKGETQYF
NA	TRBV6-4	TRBJ2-1	TRBD2	TGTGCCACCGCGGATGAGCGGGGGGGCCCGAATGAGCAGTTCTTC	CATADERGGPNEQFF
NA	TRBV21-1	TRBJ2-6	NA	TGTGCCAGCAGCAACCCGGACAGGGGGCGGTCGCCTGGGGCCAACGTCCTGACTTTC	CASSNPDRGRSPGANVLTF
once	TRBV6-1	TRBJ2-1	TRBD2	TGTGCCAGCAGTGAAGCGGGACTAGTCGTCGATGAGCAGTTCTTC	CASSEAGLVVDEQFF
NA	TRBV30	TRBJ1-2	TRBD1	TGTGCCTGGAGGCCAGGACAGGTGCCTCCTTATGGCTACACCTTC	CAWRPGQVPPYGYTF
once	TRBV19	TRBJ2-7	NA	TGTGCCAGTAGTATTAGGACGGGGTACGAGCAGTACTTC	CASSIRTGYEQYF
NA	TRBV4-1	TRBJ1-1	NA	TGCGCCAGCGAACTTCGGGGGGGTGACACTGAAGCTTTCTTT	CASELRGGDTEAFF
NA	TRBV3-1/TRBV3-2	TRBJ2-7	NA	TGTGCCAGCAGCAAAGCCTACGAGCAGTACTTC	CASSKAYEQYF
NA	TRBV5-4	TRBJ2-7	NA	TGTGCCAGCAGCTCTTGGGGGGCGGAGCAGTACTTC	CASSSWGAEQYF
NA	TRBV25-1	TRBJ1-4	NA	TGTGCCAGCAGTGATCAAAGGTTCTCTAATGAAAAACTGTTTTTT	CASSDQRFSNEKLFF
NA	TRBV4-1	TRBJ1-6	NA	TGCGCCAGCAGCCCCCTTGCGGGGGGAGGTTCACCCCTCCACTTT	CASSPLAGGGSPLHF
NA	TRBV12-3/TRBV12-4	TRBJ2-7	NA	TGTGCCAGCCAATCCCCCTACGAGCAGTACTTC	CASQSPYEQYF
NA	TRBV30	TRBJ2-7	NA	TGTGCCTGGAGCCTATCCTACGAGCAGTACTTC	CAWSLSYEQYF
NA	TRBV5-1	TRBJ2-1	TRBD1	TGCGCCAGCAGCCCTCGACAGGGATACAATGAGCAGTTCTTC	CASSPRQGYNEQFF
few	TRBV2	TRBJ2-2	TRBD1	TGTGCCAGCAATACCGGGACAGGGGGCCACGGGGAGCTGTTTTTT	CASNTGTGGHGELFF
NA	TRBV3-1/TRBV3-2	TRBJ2-3	NA	TGTGCCAGCAGCCAAGAAGGAGGAGATACGCAGTATTTT	CASSQEGGDTQYF
NA	TRBV3-1/TRBV3-2	TRBJ1-2	NA	TGTGCCAGCAGCCAAGGGCCAGCACACTATGGCTACACCTTC	CASSQGPAHYGYTF
NA	TRBV9	TRBJ1-6	NA	TGTGCCAGCAGCGTAGAGTCCGGAAATTCACCCCTCCACTTT	CASSVESGNSPLHF
NA	TRBV9	TRBJ2-1	NA	TGTGCCAGCAGCGTAGAAGGGGTGGAATACAATGAGCAGTTCTTC	CASSVEGVEYNEQFF
few	TRBV2	TRBJ1-3	NA	TGTGCCAGCACCGGAATGGTTGCCGCGGGCACCATATATTTT	CASTGMVAAGTIYF
NA	TRBV27	TRBJ2-3	TRBD1	TGTGCCAGCAGCCCCGGACAGGGGATCACAGATACGCAGTATTTT	CASSPGQGITDTQYF
NA	TRBV18	TRBJ1-2	TRBD1	TGTGCCAGCTCCCGCGACAGGGGTCGACAAAGGGACTATGGCTACACCTTC	CASSRDRGRQRDYGYTF
NA	TRBV30	TRBJ2-7	TRBD1	TGTGCCTGGAGTGTAGGGGGGACAGGGTCCTACGAGCAGTACTTC	CAWSVGGTGSYEQYF
NA	TRBV24-1	TRBJ1-2	NA	TGTGCCACCAGTGATTCCCAGGGCTATGGCTACACCTTC	CATSDSQGYGYTF
once	TRBV3-1/TRBV3-2	TRBJ1-1	NA	TGTGCCAGCAGCCAAGGGGCGTCTGGGAGGAACACTGAAGCTTTCTTT	CASSQGASGRNTEAFF
NA	TRBV19	TRBJ2-7	TRBD2	TGTGCCAGTAGTCTAGCGGGGGAGAGCTACGAGCAGTACTTC	CASSLAGESYEQYF
NA	TRBV5-1	TRBJ2-2	NA	TGCGCCAGCAGGAGGGACTCCGGGGAGCTGTTTTTT	CASRRDSGELFF
NA	TRBV30	TRBJ1-5	NA	TGTGCCTGGAGTGTAGAAAACAATCAGCCCCAGCATTTT	CAWSVENNQPQHF
few	TRBV18	TRBJ1-5	NA	TGTGCCAGCTCACCACCGGGTGAGCCCCAGCATTTT	CASSPPGEPQHF
NA	TRBV30	TRBJ1-2	NA	TGTGCCTGGAGTGTAAGCCACGGTCGGGACGGCTACACCTTC	CAWSVSHGRDGYTF
NA	TRBV27	TRBJ2-3	NA	TGTGCCAGCAGTTGGTCTGTCGGCGCCGATAGGGGCACAGATACGCAGTATTTT	CASSWSVGADRGTDTQYF
NA	TRBV28	TRBJ1-1	NA	TGTGCCAGCAGTTTAGCGCAGGACACTGAAGCTTTCTTT	CASSLAQDTEAFF
NA	TRBV7-9	TRBJ1-1	TRBD1	TGTGCCAGCAGCTACCGTGACAGGGGTTCTGAAGCTTTCTTT	CASSYRDRGSEAFF
NA	TRBV4-2	TRBJ2-1	TRBD2	TGTGCCAGCAGCCAAGACTCCACTAGCGGGGGGTACAATGAGCAGTTCTTC	CASSQDSTSGGYNEQFF
NA	TRBV3-1/TRBV3-2	TRBJ1-5	NA	TGTGCCAGCAGCCTCGAATGGGGGGAGCCCCAGCATTTT	CASSLEWGEPQHF
NA	TRBV9	TRBJ2-3	TRBD2	TGTGCCAGCAGCCCCGGGGGGTCTAGCACAGATACGCAGTATTTT	CASSPGGSSTDTQYF